Listed below are T cell receptor beta chains from one sample, sequenced in a study of blood T cell repertoires in COVID-19. This table comes from immunoSEQ multiplex PCR, and its TCRdb copy is limited to in-frame clones, with some not included. Here the sample spans about 220,000 clones, 70% to 85% being singletons. Sample: PBMCs or T cells enriched from blood (not recorded which). The source of these receptors is a woman aged 55-69 years who had recovered from COVID-19. Each CDR3 is given with its conserved first and last residue. D genes are given only for firm matches. For some rows the clone size is stated as once, few or many, or as a class when expanded; others skip it.

clone_size,v_call,j_call,d_call,cdr3_aa,cdr3_nt
.,TRBV19,TRBJ2-7,TRBD2,CASSIWGGYEQYF,TGTGCCAGTAGTATCTGGGGGGGGTACGAGCAGTACTTC
.,TRBV29-1,TRBJ2-7,TRBD1,CSVSSGQGPYEQYF,TGCAGCGTTAGTTCCGGACAGGGTCCCTACGAGCAGTACTTC
.,TRBV7-9,TRBJ1-6,TRBD1,CASSPQGANSPLHF,TGTGCCAGCAGCCCACAGGGGGCCAATTCACCCCTCCACTTT
.,TRBV9,TRBJ2-6,TRBD1,CASSPPGQGNLGANVLTF,TGTGCCAGCAGTCCTCCGGGACAGGGGAATCTAGGGGCCAACGTCCTGACTTTC
.,TRBV7-3,TRBJ2-2,.,CASSPRGKPNTGELFF,TGTGCCAGCAGCCCCAGGGGTAAACCGAACACCGGGGAGCTGTTTTTT
.,TRBV5-1,TRBJ2-7,.,CASSFYGDSYEQYF,TGCGCCAGCAGCTTTTACGGGGATAGCTACGAGCAGTACTTC
.,TRBV6-5,TRBJ2-7,.,CAGPVERDTYEQYF,TGTGCCGGTCCCGTAGAACGGGATACCTACGAGCAGTACTTC
.,TRBV7-3,TRBJ2-2,.,CASRPGSLGELFF,TGTGCCAGTAGACCGGGATCCCTCGGGGAGCTGTTTTTT
.,TRBV29-1,TRBJ1-5,.,CSVGQGGDQPQHF,TGCAGCGTTGGTCAGGGAGGCGATCAGCCCCAGCATTTT
.,TRBV20-1,TRBJ2-3,TRBD2,CSASYKTSGGTDTQYF,TGCAGTGCTAGTTATAAGACTAGCGGGGGCACAGATACGCAGTATTTT
.,TRBV6-5,TRBJ1-1,.,CASNRVNTEAFF,TGTGCCAGCAACAGGGTGAACACTGAAGCTTTCTTT
.,TRBV29-1,TRBJ1-2,.,CSVGPEGDYGYTF,TGCAGCGTTGGGCCAGAGGGCGACTATGGCTACACCTTC
.,TRBV29-1,TRBJ2-3,.,CSVEGGRATDTQYF,TGCAGCGTTGAAGGGGGCAGGGCCACAGATACGCAGTATTTT
few,TRBV5-1,TRBJ2-7,.,CASSLDGNEQYF,TGCGCCAGCAGCTTGGACGGGAACGAGCAGTACTTC
.,TRBV10-1,TRBJ1-3,.,CASSESSAGNTIYF,TGCGCCAGCAGTGAATCGTCCGCTGGAAACACCATATATTTT
.,TRBV14,TRBJ1-2,.,CASSQVGANYGYTF,TGTGCCAGCAGCCAAGTAGGGGCGAACTATGGCTACACCTTC
.,TRBV6-5,TRBJ1-2,TRBD1,CASRGTGDGYTF,TGTGCCAGCAGGGGGACAGGGGACGGCTACACCTTC
.,TRBV5-1,TRBJ2-7,TRBD2,CASSLRREGESEQYF,TGCGCCAGCAGCTTGAGGCGGGAGGGTGAATCCGAGCAGTACTTC
once,TRBV14,TRBJ1-6,.,CASSYRSSYNSPLHF,TGTGCCAGCAGTTACCGTAGCTCCTATAATTCACCCCTCCACTTT